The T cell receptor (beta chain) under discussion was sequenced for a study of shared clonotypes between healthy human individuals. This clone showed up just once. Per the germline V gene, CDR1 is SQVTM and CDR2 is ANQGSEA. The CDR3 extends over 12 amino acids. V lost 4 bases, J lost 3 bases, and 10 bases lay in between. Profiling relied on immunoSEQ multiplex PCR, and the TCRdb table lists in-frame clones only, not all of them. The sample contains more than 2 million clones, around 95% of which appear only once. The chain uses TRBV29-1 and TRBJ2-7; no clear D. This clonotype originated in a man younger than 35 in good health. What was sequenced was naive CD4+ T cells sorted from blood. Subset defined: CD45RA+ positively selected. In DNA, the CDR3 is TGCAGCGTTGTCGGCGGAGTCTACGAGCAGTACTTC. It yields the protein CSVVGGVYEQYF.